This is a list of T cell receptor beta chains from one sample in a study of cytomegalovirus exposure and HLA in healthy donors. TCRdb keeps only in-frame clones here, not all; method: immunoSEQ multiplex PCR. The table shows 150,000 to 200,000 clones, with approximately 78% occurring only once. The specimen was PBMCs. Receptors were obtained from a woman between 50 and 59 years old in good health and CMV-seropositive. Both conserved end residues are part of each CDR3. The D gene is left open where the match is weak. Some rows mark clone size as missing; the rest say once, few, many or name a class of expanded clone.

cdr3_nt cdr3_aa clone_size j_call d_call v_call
TGTGCCAGCTCCCCTACGACAGGGGATTCACCCCTCCACTTT CASSPTTGDSPLHF - TRBJ1-6 TRBD1 TRBV18
TGTGCCAGCAGCTTACCCCGGACAGGGATTAATGAAAAACTGTTTTTT CASSLPRTGINEKLFF - TRBJ1-4 TRBD1 TRBV7-9
TGCGCCAGCAGCTTGGAGAAAGGGGGAGTCACTGAAGCTTTCTTT CASSLEKGGVTEAFF - TRBJ1-1 - TRBV5-1
TGTGCCAGCAGCCGCAGCGGGGGGCAGAGTGAGCAGTTCTTC CASSRSGGQSEQFF - TRBJ2-1 TRBD2 TRBV7-6
TGTGCCAGCAGCGTAGTAGCGGGCAGGTGGGGCAATGAGCAGTTCTTC CASSVVAGRWGNEQFF - TRBJ2-1 TRBD2 TRBV9
TGTGCCAGTAGTTTCGGACAGGGGACCTACGAGCAGTACTTC CASSFGQGTYEQYF - TRBJ2-7 TRBD1 TRBV19
TGTGCCAGCGGGGAGGGGATTGTCACCGGGGAGCTGTTTTTT CASGEGIVTGELFF - TRBJ2-2 TRBD2 TRBV6-5
TGTGCCAGCAGCCCGGGACTAGAAGGCAATGAGCAGTTCTTC CASSPGLEGNEQFF - TRBJ2-1 TRBD2 TRBV6-5
TGTGCCAGCAGTTACTCCTCGCAGGAAGGCAATCAGCCCCAGCATTTT CASSYSSQEGNQPQHF - TRBJ1-5 - TRBV6-6
TGTGCCTGGAGGCATCCTGGGACAGGGAATGGCTACACCTTC CAWRHPGTGNGYTF - TRBJ1-2 TRBD1 TRBV30
TGTGCCAGCAGTTTTTCGGGCTCCTACAATGAGCAGTTCTTC CASSFSGSYNEQFF - TRBJ2-1 - TRBV27
TGTGCCATCAGGGGGACAGTGTTCCCCTACGAGCAGTACTTC CAIRGTVFPYEQYF once TRBJ2-7 TRBD1 TRBV10-3
TGTGCCAGCAGCGCGGGACTATACACCGGGGAGCTGTTTTTT CASSAGLYTGELFF - TRBJ2-2 TRBD2 TRBV7-3
TGTGCCAGTAGTATCTCCAGGGGGGCCTATGGCTACACCTTC CASSISRGAYGYTF - TRBJ1-2 TRBD1 TRBV19
TGTGCCAGCAGCTTGGGACAGGGGAACTACGAGCAGTACTTC CASSLGQGNYEQYF - TRBJ2-7 TRBD1 TRBV5-5
TGTGCCTGGAGTGTAGGGACAGGGTTGTACGAGCAGTACTTC CAWSVGTGLYEQYF - TRBJ2-7 TRBD1 TRBV30
TGTGCCAGCAGCTTATCGACAGGGGGGAATGAGCAGTTCTTC CASSLSTGGNEQFF - TRBJ2-1 TRBD1 TRBV7-9
TGTGCCAGCAGTTACTCTCGTACAGGCTACACCTTC CASSYSRTGYTF - TRBJ1-2 - TRBV6-5
TGTGCTAGTGGTTTGGTATTGGGACAGTATTCACCCCTCCACTTT CASGLVLGQYSPLHF - TRBJ1-6 TRBD1 TRBV12-5
TGCGCCAGCAGCTACCAGAACAATGAGCAGTTCTTC CASSYQNNEQFF - TRBJ2-1 - TRBV5-1
TGTGCCAGAGCCTCGAGGTTCTCTGGAAACACCATATATTTT CARASRFSGNTIYF once TRBJ1-3 - TRBV30
TGTGCCAGCAGTTTACGAGATACGCAGTATTTT CASSLRDTQYF - TRBJ2-3 - TRBV27
TGTGCCAGCAGCTCAACAGGGGGCGGGCAACAGCCCCAGCATTTT CASSSTGGGQQPQHF few TRBJ1-5 TRBD1 TRBV5-5
TGCGCCAGCAGCTTGGGGGACAGATTTGATGAGACCCAGTACTTC CASSLGDRFDETQYF few TRBJ2-5 TRBD1 TRBV5-1
TGCGCCAGCAGCCAACTCCGGGACAGTCCTCCCTCTGGAAACACCATATATTTT CASSQLRDSPPSGNTIYF - TRBJ1-3 TRBD1 TRBV4-1
TGTGCCAGTAGTATTGGGGACTACTACAATGAGCAGTTCTTC CASSIGDYYNEQFF - TRBJ2-1 TRBD2 TRBV19
TGTGCCAGCAGTGAGGCCAGAGGACAGTACAATGAGCAGTTCTTC CASSEARGQYNEQFF - TRBJ2-1 - TRBV6-1
TGTGCCAGCAGCCAATGGCAGGGGTCGGACTATGGCTACACCTTC CASSQWQGSDYGYTF - TRBJ1-2 - TRBV14